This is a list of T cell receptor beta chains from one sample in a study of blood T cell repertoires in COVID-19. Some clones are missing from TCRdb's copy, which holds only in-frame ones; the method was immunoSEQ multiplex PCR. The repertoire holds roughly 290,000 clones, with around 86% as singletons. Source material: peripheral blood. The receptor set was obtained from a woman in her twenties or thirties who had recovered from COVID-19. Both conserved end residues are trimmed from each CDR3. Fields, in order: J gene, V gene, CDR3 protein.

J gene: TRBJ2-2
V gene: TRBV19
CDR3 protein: ASSPSGGATGELF

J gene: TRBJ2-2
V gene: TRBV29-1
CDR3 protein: SVVHPGGTGELF

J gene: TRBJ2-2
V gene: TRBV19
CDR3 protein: ASSIFRTSVDTGELF

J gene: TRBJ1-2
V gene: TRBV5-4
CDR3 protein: ASSGRLSYGYT

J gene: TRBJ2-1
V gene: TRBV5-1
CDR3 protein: ASSLDWGLATTEQF

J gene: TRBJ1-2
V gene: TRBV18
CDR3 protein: ASSPEDREGYT

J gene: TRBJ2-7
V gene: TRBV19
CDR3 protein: ASSSGNYYEQY

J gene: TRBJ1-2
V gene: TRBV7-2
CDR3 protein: ASSPMTDLYGYT

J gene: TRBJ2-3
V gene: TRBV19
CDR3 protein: ASSIGLARGNTDTQY

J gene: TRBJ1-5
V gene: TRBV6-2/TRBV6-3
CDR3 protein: ASSRQAYSNQPQH

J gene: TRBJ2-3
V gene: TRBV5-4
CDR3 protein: ASSLDVSGILLTDTQY

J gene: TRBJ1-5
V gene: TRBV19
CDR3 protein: ASSIVLGQGDFSNQPQH

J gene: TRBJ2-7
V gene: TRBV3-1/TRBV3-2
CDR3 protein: ASSQSWDTDGYEQY

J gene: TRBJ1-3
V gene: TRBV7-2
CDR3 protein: ASSVGGQGISGNTIY

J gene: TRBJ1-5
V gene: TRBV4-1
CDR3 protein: ASSQDGGARGNQPQH

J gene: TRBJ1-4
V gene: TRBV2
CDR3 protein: ASSEAGGEKLF

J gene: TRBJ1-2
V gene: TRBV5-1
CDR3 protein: ASSLDAGTGYGYT